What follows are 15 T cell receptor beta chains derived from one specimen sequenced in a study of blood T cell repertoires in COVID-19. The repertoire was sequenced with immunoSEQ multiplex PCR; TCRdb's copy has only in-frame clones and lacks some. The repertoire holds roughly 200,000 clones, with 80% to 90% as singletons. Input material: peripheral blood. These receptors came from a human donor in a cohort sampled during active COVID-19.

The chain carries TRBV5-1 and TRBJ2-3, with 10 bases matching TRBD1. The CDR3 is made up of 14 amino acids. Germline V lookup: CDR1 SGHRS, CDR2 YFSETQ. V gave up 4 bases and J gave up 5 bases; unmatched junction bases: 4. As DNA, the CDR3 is TGCGCCAGCAGCATGGACAGGGGGAGAGATACGCAGTATTTT. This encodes CASSMDRGRDTQYF. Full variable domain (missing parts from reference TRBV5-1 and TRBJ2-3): KAGVTQTPRYLIKTRGQQVTLSCSPISGHRSVSWYQQTPGQGLQFLFEYFSETQRNKGNFPGRFSGRQFSNSRSEMNVSTLELGDSALYLCASSMDRGRDTQYFGPGTRLTVL.

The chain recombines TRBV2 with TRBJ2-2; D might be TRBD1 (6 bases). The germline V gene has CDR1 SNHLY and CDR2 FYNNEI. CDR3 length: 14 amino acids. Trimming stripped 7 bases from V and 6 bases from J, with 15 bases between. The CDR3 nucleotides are TGTGCCAGCATCCCTGGGGGCGCGTCCGGGGAGCTGTTTTTT. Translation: CASIPGGASGELFF.

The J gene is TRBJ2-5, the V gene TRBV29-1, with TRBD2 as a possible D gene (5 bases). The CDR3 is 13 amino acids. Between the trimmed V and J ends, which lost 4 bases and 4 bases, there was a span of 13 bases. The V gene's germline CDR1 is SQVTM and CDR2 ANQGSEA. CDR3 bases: TGCAGCGTTGTGTTCGGGAAGGGAGAGACCCAGTACTTC. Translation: CSVVFGKGETQYF.

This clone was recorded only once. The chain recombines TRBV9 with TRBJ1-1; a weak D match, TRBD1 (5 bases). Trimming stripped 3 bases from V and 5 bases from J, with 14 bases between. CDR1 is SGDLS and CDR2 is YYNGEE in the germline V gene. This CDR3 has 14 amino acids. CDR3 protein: CASSETTVNTEAFF. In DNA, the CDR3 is TGTGCCAGCAGCGAGACGACAGTCAATACTGAAGCTTTCTTT.

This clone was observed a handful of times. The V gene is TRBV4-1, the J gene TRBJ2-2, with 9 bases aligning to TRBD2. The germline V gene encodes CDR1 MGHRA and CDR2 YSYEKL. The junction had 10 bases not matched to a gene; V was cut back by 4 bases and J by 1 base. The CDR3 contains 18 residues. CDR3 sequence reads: CASSRYGAGGRNTGELFF. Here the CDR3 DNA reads TGCGCCAGCAGCCGCTATGGAGCGGGGGGACGGAACACCGGGGAGCTGTTTTTT.

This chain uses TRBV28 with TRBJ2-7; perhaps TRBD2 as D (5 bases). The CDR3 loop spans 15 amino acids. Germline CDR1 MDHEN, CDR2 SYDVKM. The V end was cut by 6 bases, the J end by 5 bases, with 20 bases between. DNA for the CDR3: TGTGCCAGCAGCCACCATAGCGCCCACTCGGACGAGCAGTACTTC. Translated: CASSHHSAHSDEQYF.

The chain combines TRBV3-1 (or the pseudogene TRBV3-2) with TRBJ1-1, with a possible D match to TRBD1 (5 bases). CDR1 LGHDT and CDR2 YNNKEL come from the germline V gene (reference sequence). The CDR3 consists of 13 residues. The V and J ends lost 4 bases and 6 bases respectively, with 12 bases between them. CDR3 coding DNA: TGTGCCAGCAGCCCACCAAGGGGCTCTGAAGCTTTCTTT. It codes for CASSPPRGSEAFF.

The CDR3 loop reads CSAQGSYGYTF. CDR3 DNA: TGCAGCGCCCAGGGATCCTATGGCTACACCTTC. The chain is built from TRBV29-1 and TRBJ1-2; TRBD1 is a possible D gene (5 bases). Trimming removed 7 bases at V and 4 bases at J, with 10 bases between. In germline, CDR1 is SQVTM, CDR2 ANQGSEA. CDR3 length: 11 amino acids.

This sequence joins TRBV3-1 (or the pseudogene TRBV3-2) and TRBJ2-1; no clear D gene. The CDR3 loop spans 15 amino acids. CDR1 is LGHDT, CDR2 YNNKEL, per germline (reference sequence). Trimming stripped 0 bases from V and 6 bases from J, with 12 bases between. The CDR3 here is CASSQDYSVSNEQFF. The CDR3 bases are TGTGCCAGCAGCCAAGATTACTCCGTGAGCAATGAGCAGTTCTTC.

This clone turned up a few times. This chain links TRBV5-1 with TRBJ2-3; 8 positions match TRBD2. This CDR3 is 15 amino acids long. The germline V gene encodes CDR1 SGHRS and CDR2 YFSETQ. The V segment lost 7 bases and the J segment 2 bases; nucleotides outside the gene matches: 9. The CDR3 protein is CASALLAGHTDTQYF. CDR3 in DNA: TGCGCCAGCGCCTTGTTAGCGGGGCACACAGATACGCAGTATTTT. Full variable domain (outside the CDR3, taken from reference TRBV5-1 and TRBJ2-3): KAGVTQTPRYLIKTRGQQVTLSCSPISGHRSVSWYQQTPGQGLQFLFEYFSETQRNKGNFPGRFSGRQFSNSRSEMNVSTLELGDSALYLCASALLAGHTDTQYFGPGTRLTVL.

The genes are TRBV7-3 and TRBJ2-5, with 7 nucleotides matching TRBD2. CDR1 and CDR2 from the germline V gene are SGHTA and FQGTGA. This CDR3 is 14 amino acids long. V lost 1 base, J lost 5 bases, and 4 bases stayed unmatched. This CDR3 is CASSLNGGLETQYF. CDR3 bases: TGTGCCAGCAGCTTAAACGGGGGGTTGGAGACCCAGTACTTC.

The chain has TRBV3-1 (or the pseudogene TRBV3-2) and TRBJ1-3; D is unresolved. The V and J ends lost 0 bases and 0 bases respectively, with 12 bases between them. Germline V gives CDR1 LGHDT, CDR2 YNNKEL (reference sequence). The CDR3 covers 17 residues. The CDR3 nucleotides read TGTGCCAGCAGCCAAGAAAGACACACACTCTCTGGAAACACCATATATTTT. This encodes CASSQERHTLSGNTIYF.

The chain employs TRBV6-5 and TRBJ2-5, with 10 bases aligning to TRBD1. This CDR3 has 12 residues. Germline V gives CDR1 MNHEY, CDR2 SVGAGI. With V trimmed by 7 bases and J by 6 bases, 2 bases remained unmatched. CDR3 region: CASKGQGKTQYF. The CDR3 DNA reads TGTGCCAGCAAGGGACAGGGGAAGACCCAGTACTTC.

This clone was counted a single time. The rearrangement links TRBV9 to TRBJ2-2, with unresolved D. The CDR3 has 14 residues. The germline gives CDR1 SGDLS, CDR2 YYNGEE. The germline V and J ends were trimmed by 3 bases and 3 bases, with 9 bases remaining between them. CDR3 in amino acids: CASSAHHYTGELFF. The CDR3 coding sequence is TGTGCCAGCAGCGCACACCATTACACCGGGGAGCTGTTTTTT.

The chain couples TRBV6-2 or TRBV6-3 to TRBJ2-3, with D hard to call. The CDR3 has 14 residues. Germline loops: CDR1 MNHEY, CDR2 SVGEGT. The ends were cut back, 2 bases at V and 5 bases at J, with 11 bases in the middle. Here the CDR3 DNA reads TGTGCCAGCAGTTACCCAATAGTTGGAGATACGCAGTATTTT. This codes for CASSYPIVGDTQYF.